The sequence of this T cell receptor beta chain was determined in a study of T cells in Graves' hyperthyroidism and ophthalmopathy (dated by TCRdb to about 2019). In the study overall: Peripheral blood samples were taken at initial diagnosis, before any treatment was given. TCR V-J signatures able to tell the groups apart were searched for in a discovery cohort of 90 to 100 patients, of whom 40 to 45 had Graves' ophthalmopathy and 57 had stable Graves' hyperthyroidism. Following sampling, methimazole starting at 30 mg daily was given to hyperthyroidism patients, and high-dose intravenous methylprednisolone was given to ophthalmopathy patients. In six Graves' hyperthyroidism patients, the study also compared T-cell repertoires from thyroid tissue with T-cell repertoires from blood. Prospective prediction of ophthalmopathy was tested in an independent validation cohort consisting of about 20 hyperthyroidism patients and more than 15 patients who later progressed to ophthalmopathy. The paper describes TCR Vbeta CDR3 sequencing of some 130 peripheral blood samples, made up of 43 ophthalmopathy patients, approximately 76 hyperthyroidism patients and about 17 progressor patients. The 80 to 100 discovery patients were randomly divided into training and test sets at a 7:3 ratio.

What the authors observed across the whole study: In validation, the model predicted progression to ophthalmopathy a median of around six months before onset, with roughly 71% sensitivity and 72.22% specificity. Sample size was not statistically predetermined, and investigators were not blinded to group allocation. In cross-validation, a model built on a 13 V-J signature told ophthalmopathy apart from stable hyperthyroidism with over 85% sensitivity and 81% to 82% specificity, and in testing the same model reached 80%/75%. Most expanded thyroid clonotypes (frequency above 0.001) were also detected in blood, a finding suggesting that blood repertoires may reflect thyroid immune responses.

TCR beta CDR3 regions were amplified from RNA transcripts. For the first round of RT-PCR on the TCR CDR3, the HTBI primer set was used together with the Qiagen OneStep RT-PCR kit. A second multiplex PCR round built the libraries, followed by size selection and purification. Sequencing of the libraries was done on an Illumina HiSeq2000 using paired-end 100 bp reads. The study's own analysis went as follows. SOAPnuke was used to process the raw data, removing reads that contained adapters or uncalled bases, had a mean Phred below 15, or lacked an exact match to the constant primer or identifier. High-quality paired reads were merged using COPE v1.2.5, and each unique nucleotide sequence was defined as a clonotype. MiTCR v1.1 was used to align the clonotypes against IMGT TRBV, TRBD and TRBJ reference segments. The analysis was restricted to V-J combinations with a frequency above 0.0001, which together covered just over 98% of the repertoires. The TCS score was defined as F50 (clonal expansion) divided by E x V (chaos), with BLOSUM62-based TCRdist calculated between CDR3 peptides within each V-J. Welch's t-statistics and random forest reduced fewer than 600 V-J features to 13, which were used in a naive Bayes classifier (R e1071). TCRdb's own reprocessing of the public reads used fastp at Q25 and MiXCR and kept productive beta chains. Entries are consolidated by CDR3 protein sequence, retaining the most common genes and DNA. It is TCRdb's table, rather than the study itself, that gives the V and J calls and clone size. Here the sample has hundreds of thousands of distinct CDR3 sequences; approximately 15% occur a single time. The ten largest clonotypes hold around 9.6% of the sample.

Stable Graves' hyperthyroidism was defined as the absence of progression to ophthalmopathy over 18 months of follow-up. Hyperthyroidism patients were aged 18 to 65 years and newly diagnosed, with disease duration of less than 2 months. Exclusion was applied to patients with uncontrolled infections, other autoimmune diseases, pregnancy or lactation. Diagnoses relied on clinical symptoms, serum thyroxine and TRAb, thyroid ultrasound and orbital computed tomography. PBMCs were separated from over 9 ml of fresh peripheral blood using Ficoll-Paque density gradient centrifugation. Total RNA was extracted using Trizol reagent, and RNA quality was assessed on an Agilent 2100 Bioanalyzer. The CDR3 contains 16 residues, cysteine and phenylalanine counted. Only CDR3 DNA remains: 48 bases, in frame from the first base. The germline V gene (reference sequence) gives CDR1 as LGHDT and CDR2 as YNNKEL. At the junction V is shortened by 0 bases and J by 5 bases, with 14 bases in between.

This clonotype was observed a few times. Its recognized antigen is unknown. The record has no base qualities; no much larger clone is one base away. The specimen was blood. Rearrangement joined TRBV3-1 to TRBJ2-1; the D gene identity is not certain. This receptor was obtained from a woman between 18 and 30 years old with Graves' hyperthyroidism. CDR3 reads: CASSQDMRGANNEQFF. The nucleotide sequence is TGTGCCAGCAGCCAAGATATGAGAGGCGCAAACAATGAGCAGTTCTTC.